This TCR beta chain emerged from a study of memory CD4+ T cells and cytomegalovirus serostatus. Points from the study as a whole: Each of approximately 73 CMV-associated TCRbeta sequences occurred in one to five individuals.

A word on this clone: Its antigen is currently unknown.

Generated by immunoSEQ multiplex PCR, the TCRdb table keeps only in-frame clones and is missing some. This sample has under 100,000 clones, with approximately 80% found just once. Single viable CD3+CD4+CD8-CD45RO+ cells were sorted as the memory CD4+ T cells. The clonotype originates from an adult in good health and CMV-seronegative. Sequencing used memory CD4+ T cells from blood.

DNA for the CDR3: TGTGCCAGCAGCTTGGCCAGGGGGCATGGAAACACCATATATTTT. Amino acids: CASSLARGHGNTIYF. The chain is built from TRBV7-6 and TRBJ1-3, with 8 bases lining up with TRBD1. The germline CDR1 and CDR2 sequences are SGHVS and FNYEAQ. The CDR3 is 15 residues long. V lost 3 bases and J lost 3; bases outside the gene matches: 4.